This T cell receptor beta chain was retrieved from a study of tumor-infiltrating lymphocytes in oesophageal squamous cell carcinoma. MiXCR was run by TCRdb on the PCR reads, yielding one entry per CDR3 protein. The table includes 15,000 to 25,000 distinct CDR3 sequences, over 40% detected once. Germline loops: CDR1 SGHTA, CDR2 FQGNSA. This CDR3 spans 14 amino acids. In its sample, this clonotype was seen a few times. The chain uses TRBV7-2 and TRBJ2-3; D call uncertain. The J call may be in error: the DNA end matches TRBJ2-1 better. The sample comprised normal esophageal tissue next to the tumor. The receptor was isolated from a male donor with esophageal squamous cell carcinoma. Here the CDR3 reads CASSLIPAYNEQFF. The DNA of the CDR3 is TGTGCCAGCAGCTTAATTCCAGCCTACAATGAGCAGTTCTTC.